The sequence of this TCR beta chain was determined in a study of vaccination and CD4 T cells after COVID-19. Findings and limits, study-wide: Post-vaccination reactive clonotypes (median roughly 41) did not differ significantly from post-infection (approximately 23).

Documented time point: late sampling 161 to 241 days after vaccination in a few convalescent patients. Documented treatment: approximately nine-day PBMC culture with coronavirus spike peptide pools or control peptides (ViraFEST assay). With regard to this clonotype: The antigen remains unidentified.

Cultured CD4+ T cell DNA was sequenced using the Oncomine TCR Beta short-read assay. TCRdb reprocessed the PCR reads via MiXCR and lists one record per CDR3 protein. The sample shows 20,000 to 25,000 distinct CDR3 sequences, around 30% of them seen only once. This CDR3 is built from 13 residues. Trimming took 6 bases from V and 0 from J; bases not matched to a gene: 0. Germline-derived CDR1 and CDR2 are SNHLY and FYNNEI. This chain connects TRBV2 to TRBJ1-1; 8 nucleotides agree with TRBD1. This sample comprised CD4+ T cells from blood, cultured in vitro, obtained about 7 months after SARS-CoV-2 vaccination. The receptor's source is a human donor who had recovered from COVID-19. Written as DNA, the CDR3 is TGTGCCAGCAGGGGACAGGTGAACACTGAAGCTTTCTTT. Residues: CASRGQVNTEAFF.